This T cell receptor beta chain derives from a study of T cell responses to AZD1222 COVID-19 vaccine. Germline values: CDR1 SGHNT, CDR2 YYREEE (reference sequence). CDR3 length: 15 amino acids. J gave up 6 bases and V 4 bases, and 9 bases lay outside the gene matches. The protocol was immunoSEQ multiplex PCR, while the TCRdb copy is restricted to in-frame clones and leaves out a portion. The sample has 150,000 to 200,000 clones; around 94% are singletons. The chain is built from TRBV5-4 and TRBJ2-3; 9 positions match TRBD1. This TCR was recovered from an adult in good health. The material was peripheral blood, obtained on day 0 of AZD1222 vaccination. The CDR3 sequence is CASSTTGGQFDTQYF. CDR3 coding DNA: TGTGCCAGCAGCACGACAGGGGGGCAGTTCGATACGCAGTATTTT.